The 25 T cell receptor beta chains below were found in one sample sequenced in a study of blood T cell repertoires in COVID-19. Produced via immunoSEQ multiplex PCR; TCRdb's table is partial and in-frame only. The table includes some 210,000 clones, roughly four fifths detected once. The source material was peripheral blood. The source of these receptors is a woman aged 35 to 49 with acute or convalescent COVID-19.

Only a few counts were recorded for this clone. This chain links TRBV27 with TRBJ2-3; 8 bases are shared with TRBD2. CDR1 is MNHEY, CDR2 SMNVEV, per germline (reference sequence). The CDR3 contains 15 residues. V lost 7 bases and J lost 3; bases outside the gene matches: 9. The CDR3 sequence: CASTMLAGGTDTQYF. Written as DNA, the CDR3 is TGTGCCAGCACTATGCTGGCGGGAGGAACAGATACGCAGTATTTT.

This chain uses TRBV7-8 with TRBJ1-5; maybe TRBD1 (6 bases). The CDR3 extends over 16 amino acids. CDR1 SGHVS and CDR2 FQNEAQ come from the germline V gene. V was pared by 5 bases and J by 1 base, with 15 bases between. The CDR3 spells CASSRDTGPSNQPQHF. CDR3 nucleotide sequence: TGTGCCAGCAGCCGAGATACAGGGCCGAGCAATCAGCCCCAGCATTTT.

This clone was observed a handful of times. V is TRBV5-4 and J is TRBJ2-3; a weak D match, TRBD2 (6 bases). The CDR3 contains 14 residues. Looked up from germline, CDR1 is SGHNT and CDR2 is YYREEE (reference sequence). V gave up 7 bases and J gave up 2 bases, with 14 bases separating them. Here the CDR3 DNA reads TGTGCCAGCGCTGCGGGGCCATCCACAGATACGCAGTATTTT. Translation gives CASAAGPSTDTQYF.

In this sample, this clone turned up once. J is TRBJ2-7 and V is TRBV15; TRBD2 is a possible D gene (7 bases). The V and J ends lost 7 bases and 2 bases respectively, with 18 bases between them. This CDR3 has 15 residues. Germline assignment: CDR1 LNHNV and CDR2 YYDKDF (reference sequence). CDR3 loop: CATTAGGGGAYEQYF. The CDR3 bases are TGTGCCACCACCGCCGGGGGAGGGGGAGCCTACGAGCAGTACTTC.

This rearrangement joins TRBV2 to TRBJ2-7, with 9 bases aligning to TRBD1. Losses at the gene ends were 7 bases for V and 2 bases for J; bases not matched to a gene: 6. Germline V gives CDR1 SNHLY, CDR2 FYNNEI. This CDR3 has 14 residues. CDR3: CASKSDRGTYEQYF. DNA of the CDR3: TGTGCCAGCAAATCCGACAGGGGGACCTACGAGCAGTACTTC.

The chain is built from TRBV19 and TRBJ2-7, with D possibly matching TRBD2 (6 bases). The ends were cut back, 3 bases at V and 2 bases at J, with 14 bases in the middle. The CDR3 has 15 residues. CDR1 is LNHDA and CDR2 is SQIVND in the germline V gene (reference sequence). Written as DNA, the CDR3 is TGTGCCAGTAGTATTGAAATCGGACTAACCTACGAGCAGTACTTC. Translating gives CASSIEIGLTYEQYF.

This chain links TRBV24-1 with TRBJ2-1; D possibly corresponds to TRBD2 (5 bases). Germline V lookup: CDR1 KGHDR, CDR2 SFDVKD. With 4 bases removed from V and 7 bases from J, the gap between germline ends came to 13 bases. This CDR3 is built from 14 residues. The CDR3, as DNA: TGTGCCACCAGTGACAGCGGACGTTCAAATGAGCAGTTCTTC. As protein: CATSDSGRSNEQFF.

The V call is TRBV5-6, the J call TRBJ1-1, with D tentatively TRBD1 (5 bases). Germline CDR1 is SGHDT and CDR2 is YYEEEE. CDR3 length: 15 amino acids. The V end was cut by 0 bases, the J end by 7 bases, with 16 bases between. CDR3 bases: TGTGCCAGCAGCTTGGTAGGGGCCTCAACAGATGAAGCTTTCTTT. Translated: CASSLVGASTDEAFF.

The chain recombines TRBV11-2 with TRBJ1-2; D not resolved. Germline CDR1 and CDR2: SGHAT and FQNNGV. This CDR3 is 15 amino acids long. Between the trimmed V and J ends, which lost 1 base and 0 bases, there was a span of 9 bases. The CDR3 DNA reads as TGTGCCAGCAGCTTAGGTACATTGTCTAACTATGGCTACACCTTC. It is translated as CASSLGTLSNYGYTF.

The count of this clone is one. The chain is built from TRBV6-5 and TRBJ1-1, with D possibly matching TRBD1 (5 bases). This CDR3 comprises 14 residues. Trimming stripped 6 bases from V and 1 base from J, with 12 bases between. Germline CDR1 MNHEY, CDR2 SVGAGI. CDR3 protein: CASSPQQENTEAFF. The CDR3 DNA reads TGTGCCAGCAGCCCCCAACAGGAGAACACTGAAGCTTTCTTT.

The CDR3 region is CASRTGGNEQFF. As DNA, the CDR3 is TGCGCCAGCCGGACAGGGGGCAATGAGCAGTTCTTC. This sequence joins TRBV5-1 and TRBJ2-1, with 10 bases identical to TRBD1. Per the germline V gene, CDR1 is SGHRS and CDR2 is YFSETQ. With V trimmed by 7 bases and J by 6 bases, 1 base remained unmatched. This CDR3 has 12 amino acids.

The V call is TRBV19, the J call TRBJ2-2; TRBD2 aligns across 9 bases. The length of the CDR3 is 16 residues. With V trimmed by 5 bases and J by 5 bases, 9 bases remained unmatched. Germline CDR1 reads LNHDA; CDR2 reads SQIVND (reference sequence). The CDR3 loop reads CASSAQRLADTGELFF. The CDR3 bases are TGTGCCAGTAGTGCCCAAAGACTAGCGGATACCGGGGAGCTGTTTTTT.

The CDR3 here is CASSLGGGSGNTIYF. CDR3 coding DNA: TGTGCCAGCAGCTTAGGTGGGGGCAGTGGAAACACCATATATTTT. This chain connects TRBV7-8 to TRBJ1-3; the D gene is possibly TRBD1 (6 bases). This CDR3 contains 15 residues. Germline V gene data show CDR1 as SGHVS and CDR2 as FQNEAQ. The V end lost 1 base, the J end lost 3 bases, and 10 bases lay between the germline ends. Supplemented by reference TRBV7-8 and TRBJ1-3, the full variable domain reads GAGVSQSPRYKVAKRGQDVALRCDPISGHVSLFWYQQALGQGPEFLTYFQNEAQLDKSGLPSDRFFAERPEGSVSTLKIQRTQQEDSAVYLCASSLGGGSGNTIYFGEGSWLTVV.

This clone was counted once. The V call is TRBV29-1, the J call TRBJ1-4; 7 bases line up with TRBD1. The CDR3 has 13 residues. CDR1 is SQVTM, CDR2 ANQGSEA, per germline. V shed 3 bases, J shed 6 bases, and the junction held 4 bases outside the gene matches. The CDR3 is CSVEVQGDEKLFF. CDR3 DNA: TGCAGCGTTGAGGTTCAGGGGGATGAAAAACTGTTTTTT. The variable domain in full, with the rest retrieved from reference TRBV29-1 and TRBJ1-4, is SAVISQKPSRDICQRGTSLTIQCQVDSQVTMMFWYRQQPGQSLTLIATANQGSEATYESGFVIDKFPISRPNLTFSTLTVSNMSPEDSSIYLCSVEVQGDEKLFFGSGTQLSVL.

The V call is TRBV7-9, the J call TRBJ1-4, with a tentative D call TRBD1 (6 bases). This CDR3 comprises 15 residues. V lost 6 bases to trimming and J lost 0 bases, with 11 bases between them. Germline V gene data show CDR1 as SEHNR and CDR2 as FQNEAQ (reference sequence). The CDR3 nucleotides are TGTGCCAGCAGTTCCGGGACAACAACTAATGAAAAACTGTTTTTT. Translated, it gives CASSSGTTTNEKLFF.

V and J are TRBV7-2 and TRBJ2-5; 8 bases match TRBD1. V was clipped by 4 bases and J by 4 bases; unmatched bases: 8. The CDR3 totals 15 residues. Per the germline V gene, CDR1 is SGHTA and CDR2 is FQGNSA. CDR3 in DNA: TGTGCCAGCAGCTGGGGGACAGGAGCGTCAGAGACCCAGTACTTC. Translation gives CASSWGTGASETQYF.

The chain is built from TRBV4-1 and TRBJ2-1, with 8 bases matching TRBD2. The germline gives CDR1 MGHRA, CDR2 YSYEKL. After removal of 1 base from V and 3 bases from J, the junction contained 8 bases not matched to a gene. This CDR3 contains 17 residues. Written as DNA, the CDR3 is TGCGCCAGCAGCCAAGGGGTACTAGCGGATAACTACAATGAGCAGTTCTTC. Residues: CASSQGVLADNYNEQFF.

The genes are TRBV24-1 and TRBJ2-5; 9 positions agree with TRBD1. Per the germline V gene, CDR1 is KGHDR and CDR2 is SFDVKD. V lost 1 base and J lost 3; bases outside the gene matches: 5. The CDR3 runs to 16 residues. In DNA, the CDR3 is TGTGCCACCAGTGATTTCGCCGACAGGGGGGAAGAGACCCAGTACTTC. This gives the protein CATSDFADRGEETQYF.

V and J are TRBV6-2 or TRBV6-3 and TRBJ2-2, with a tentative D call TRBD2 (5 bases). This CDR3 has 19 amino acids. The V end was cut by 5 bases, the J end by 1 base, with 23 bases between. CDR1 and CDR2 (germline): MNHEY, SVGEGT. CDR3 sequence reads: CASSPLSTAAIMNTGELFF. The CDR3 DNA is TGTGCCAGCAGTCCCCTGAGCACAGCGGCCATAATGAACACCGGGGAGCTGTTTTTT.

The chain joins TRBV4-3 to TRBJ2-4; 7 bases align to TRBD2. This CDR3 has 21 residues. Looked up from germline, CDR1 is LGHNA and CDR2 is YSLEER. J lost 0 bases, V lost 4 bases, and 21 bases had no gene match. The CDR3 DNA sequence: TGCGCCAGCAGCCGTGAATTGGGGCTAGCGGAGTCCCTATTAGCCAAAAACATTCAGTACTTC. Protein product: CASSRELGLAESLLAKNIQYF.

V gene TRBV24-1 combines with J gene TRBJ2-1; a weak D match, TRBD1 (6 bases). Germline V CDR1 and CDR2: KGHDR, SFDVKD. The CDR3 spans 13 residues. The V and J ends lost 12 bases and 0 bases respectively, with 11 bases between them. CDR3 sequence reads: CAAGQSSYNEQFF. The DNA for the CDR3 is TGTGCCGCCGGACAGAGCTCCTACAATGAGCAGTTCTTC.

This CDR3 is CASSYRQGNTEAFF. The CDR3, as DNA: TGTGCCAGCAGCTACCGACAGGGTAACACTGAAGCTTTCTTT. This chain links TRBV7-2 with TRBJ1-1; TRBD1 matches at 7 bases. CDR3 length equals 14 residues. The V and J ends lost 4 bases and 2 bases, in that order; junction bases with no gene match: 4. Germline V gene data show CDR1 as SGHTA and CDR2 as FQGNSA.

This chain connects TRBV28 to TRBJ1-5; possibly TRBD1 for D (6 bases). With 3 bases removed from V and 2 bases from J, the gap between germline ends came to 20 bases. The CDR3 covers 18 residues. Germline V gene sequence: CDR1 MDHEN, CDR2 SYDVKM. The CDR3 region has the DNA TGTGCCAGCAGTTTTGGGGGTTTCCCCAGGGGTGGCAATCAGCCCCAGCATTTT. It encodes CASSFGGFPRGGNQPQHF. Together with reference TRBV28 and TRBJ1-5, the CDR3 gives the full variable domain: DVKVTQSSRYLVKRTGEKVFLECVQDMDHENMFWYRQDPGLGLRLIYFSYDVKMKEKGDIPEGYSVSREKKERFSLILESASTNQTSMYLCASSFGGFPRGGNQPQHFGDGTRLSIL.

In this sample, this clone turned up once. CDR3 protein: CATSTSGGGYEQYF. As DNA, the CDR3 is TGTGCCACCAGCACGAGCGGGGGAGGCTACGAGCAGTACTTC. This chain joins TRBV15 and TRBJ2-7; 8 nucleotides line up with TRBD2. The CDR3 is 14 amino acids. V gave up 4 bases and J gave up 3 bases; unmatched junction bases: 5. Germline CDR1 is LNHNV and CDR2 is YYDKDF (reference sequence).

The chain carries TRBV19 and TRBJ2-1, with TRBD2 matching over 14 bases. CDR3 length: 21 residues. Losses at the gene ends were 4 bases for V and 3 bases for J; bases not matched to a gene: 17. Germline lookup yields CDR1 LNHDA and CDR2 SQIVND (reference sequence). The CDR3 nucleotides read TGTGCCAGTAGTACTACCTTGGGACTAGCGGGGGCCCTGAGCCTCTACAATGAGCAGTTCTTC. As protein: CASSTTLGLAGALSLYNEQFF.